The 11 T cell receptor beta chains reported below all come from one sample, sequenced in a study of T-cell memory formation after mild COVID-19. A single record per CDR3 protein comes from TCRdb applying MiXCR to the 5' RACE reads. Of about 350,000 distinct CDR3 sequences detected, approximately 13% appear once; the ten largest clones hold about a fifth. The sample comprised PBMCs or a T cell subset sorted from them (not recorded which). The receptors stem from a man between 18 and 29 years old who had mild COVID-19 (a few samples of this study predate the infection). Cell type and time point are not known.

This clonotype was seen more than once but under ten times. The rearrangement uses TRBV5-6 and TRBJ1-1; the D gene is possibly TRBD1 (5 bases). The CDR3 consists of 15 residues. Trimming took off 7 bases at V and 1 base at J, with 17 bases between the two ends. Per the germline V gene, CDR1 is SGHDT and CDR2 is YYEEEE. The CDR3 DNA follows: TGTGCCAGCGCTGCTAAGGGGCTGGGGAACACTGAAGCTTTCTTT. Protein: CASAAKGLGNTEAFF.

This CDR3 reads CAWSRLRQGITEAFF. The CDR3 bases are TGTGCCTGGAGCCGATTGAGACAGGGTATCACTGAAGCTTTCTTT. This sequence joins TRBV30 and TRBJ1-1, with 7 nucleotides matching TRBD1. CDR1 GTSNPN and CDR2 SVGIG come from the germline V gene (reference sequence). V lost 3 bases, J lost 4 bases, and 11 bases stayed unmatched. This CDR3 comprises 15 residues.

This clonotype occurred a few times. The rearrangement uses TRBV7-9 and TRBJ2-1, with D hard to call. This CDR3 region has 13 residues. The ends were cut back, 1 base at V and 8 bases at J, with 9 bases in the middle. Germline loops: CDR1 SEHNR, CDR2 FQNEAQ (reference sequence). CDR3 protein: CASSLVGLDEQFF. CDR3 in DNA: TGTGCCAGCAGCTTAGTGGGCCTTGATGAGCAGTTCTTC. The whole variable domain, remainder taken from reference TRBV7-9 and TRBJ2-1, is DTGVSQNPRHKITKRGQNVTFRCDPISEHNRLYWYRQTLGQGPEFLTYFQNEAQLEKSRLLSDRFSAERPKGSFSTLEIQRTEQGDSAMYLCASSLVGLDEQFFGPGTRLTVL.

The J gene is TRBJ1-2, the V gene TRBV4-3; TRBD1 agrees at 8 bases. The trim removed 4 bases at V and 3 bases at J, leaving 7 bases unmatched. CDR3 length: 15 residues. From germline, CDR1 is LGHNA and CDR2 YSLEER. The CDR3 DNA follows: TGCGCCAGCAGCCGGGTTCAGGGGGCGGACTATGGCTACACCTTC. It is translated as CASSRVQGADYGYTF.

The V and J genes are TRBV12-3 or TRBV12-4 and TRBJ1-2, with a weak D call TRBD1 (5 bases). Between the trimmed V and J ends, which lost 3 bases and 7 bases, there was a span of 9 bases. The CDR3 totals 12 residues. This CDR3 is CASSFADTGYTF. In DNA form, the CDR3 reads TGTGCCAGCAGTTTTGCGGACACTGGCTACACCTTC.

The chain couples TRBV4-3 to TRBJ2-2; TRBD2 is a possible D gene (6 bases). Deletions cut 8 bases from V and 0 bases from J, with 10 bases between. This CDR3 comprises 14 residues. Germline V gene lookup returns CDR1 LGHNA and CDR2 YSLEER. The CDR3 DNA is TGCGCCAGCCGGAGGGATCCGAACACCGGGGAGCTGTTTTTT. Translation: CASRRDPNTGELFF.

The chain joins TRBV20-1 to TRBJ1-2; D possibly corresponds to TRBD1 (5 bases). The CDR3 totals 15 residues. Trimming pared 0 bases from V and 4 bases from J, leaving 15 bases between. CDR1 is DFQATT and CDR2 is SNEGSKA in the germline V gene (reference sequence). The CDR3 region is CSARDSQRGLYGYTF. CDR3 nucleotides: TGCAGTGCTAGAGATTCCCAGCGGGGCCTCTATGGCTACACCTTC.

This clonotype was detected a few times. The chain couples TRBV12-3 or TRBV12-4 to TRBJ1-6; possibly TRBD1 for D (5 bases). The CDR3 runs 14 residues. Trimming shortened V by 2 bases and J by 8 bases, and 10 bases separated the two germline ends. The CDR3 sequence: CASSLSGNYSPLHF. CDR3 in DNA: TGTGCCAGCAGTTTATCAGGGAATTATTCACCCCTCCACTTT.

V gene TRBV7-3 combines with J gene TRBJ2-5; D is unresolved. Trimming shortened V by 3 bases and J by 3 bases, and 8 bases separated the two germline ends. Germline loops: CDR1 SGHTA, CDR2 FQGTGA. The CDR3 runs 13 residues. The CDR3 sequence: CASSFGRKETQYF. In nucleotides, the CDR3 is TGTGCCAGCAGCTTCGGGCGGAAAGAGACCCAGTACTTC.

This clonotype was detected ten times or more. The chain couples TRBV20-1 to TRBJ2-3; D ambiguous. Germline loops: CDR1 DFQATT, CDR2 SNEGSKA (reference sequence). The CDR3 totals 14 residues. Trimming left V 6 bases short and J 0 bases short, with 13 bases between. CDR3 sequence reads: CSARTLGSTDTQYF. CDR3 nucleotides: TGCAGTGCCCGGACCCTAGGTAGCACAGATACGCAGTATTTT.

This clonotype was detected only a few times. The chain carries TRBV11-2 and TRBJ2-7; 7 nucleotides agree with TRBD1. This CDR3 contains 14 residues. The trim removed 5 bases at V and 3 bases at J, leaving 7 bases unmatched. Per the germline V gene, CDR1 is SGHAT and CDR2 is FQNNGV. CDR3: CASSLDRAYYEQYV. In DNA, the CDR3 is TGTGCCAGCAGCCTTGACAGGGCCTACTACGAGCAGTACGTC.